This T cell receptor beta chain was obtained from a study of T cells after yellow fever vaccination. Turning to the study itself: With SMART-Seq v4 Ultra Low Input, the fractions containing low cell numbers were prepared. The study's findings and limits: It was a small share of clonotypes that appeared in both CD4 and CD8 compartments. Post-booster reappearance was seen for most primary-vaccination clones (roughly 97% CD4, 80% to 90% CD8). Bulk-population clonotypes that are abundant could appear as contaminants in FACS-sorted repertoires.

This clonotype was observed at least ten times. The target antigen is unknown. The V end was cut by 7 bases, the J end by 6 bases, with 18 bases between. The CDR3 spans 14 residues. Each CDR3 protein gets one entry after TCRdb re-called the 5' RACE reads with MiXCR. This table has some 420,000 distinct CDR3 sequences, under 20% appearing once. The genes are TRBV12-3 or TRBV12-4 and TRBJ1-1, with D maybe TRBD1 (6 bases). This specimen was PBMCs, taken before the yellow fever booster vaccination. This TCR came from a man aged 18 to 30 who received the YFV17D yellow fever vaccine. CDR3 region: CASTYAGVTPEAFF. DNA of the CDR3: TGTGCCAGCACCTACGCAGGGGTCACCCCTGAAGCTTTCTTT.